This passage covers 24 T cell receptor beta chains from one sample sequenced in a study of blood T cell repertoires in COVID-19. Only in-frame clones appear in the TCRdb table, and some are missing; sequencing was by immunoSEQ multiplex PCR. The sample includes 220,000 or so clones, about 79% seen only once; the top ten take approximately 1.2%. Source material: PBMCs or T cells enriched from blood (not recorded which). Receptor source: a woman in her 40s with acute COVID-19.

On this clone itself: One end of the junction does not line up with germline, which may come from a read error. The chain uses TRBV6-5 and TRBJ1-2, with TRBD1 matching 8 bases. Germline V lookup: CDR1 MNHEY, CDR2 SVGAGI. The CDR3 has 14 amino acids. DNA for the CDR3: TGTGCCAGCAGTTACGACAGGGGTAACGATGGCTACACCTTC. As protein: CASSYDRGNDGYTF.

This chain connects TRBV5-5 to TRBJ2-7; D gene ambiguous. V was cut by 0 bases and J by 2 bases, with 6 bases left in between. The CDR3 runs to 13 residues. Germline CDR1 and CDR2: SGHKS and YYEKEE (reference sequence). The CDR3 here is CASSLAPTYEQYF. The CDR3 bases are TGTGCCAGCAGCTTGGCCCCCACCTACGAGCAGTACTTC.

The J gene is TRBJ1-1, the V gene TRBV7-9; D ambiguous. The germline V gene has CDR1 SEHNR and CDR2 FQNEAQ (reference sequence). CDR3 length: 16 amino acids. Trimming left V 4 bases short and J 5 bases short, with 20 bases between. The CDR3 coding sequence is TGTGCCAGCAGCTCCGACCTAGACGTCTGGTCTACTGAAGCTTTCTTT. Protein sequence: CASSSDLDVWSTEAFF.

J is TRBJ2-5 and V is TRBV5-4; 7 bases map to TRBD2. Per germline, CDR1 SGHNT and CDR2 YYREEE (reference sequence). The CDR3 covers 15 residues. The V gene end was trimmed by 5 bases and the J gene end by 2 bases; junction bases not matched to a gene: 9. The CDR3 DNA reads TGTGCCAGCAGGGGGGGAGGGACTACACAAGAGACCCAGTACTTC. Residues: CASRGGGTTQETQYF. Full variable domain (missing parts from reference TRBV5-4 and TRBJ2-5): ETGVTQSPTHLIKTRGQQVTLRCSSQSGHNTVSWYQQALGQGPQFIFQYYREEENGRGNFPPRFSGLQFPNYSSELNVNALELDDSALYLCASRGGGTTQETQYFGPGTRLLVL.

The chain uses TRBV11-2 and TRBJ2-7; no firm D call. CDR1 and CDR2 from the germline V gene are SGHAT and FQNNGV. The CDR3 is 15 residues long. Trimming removed 1 base from V and 0 bases from J, with 10 bases in between. The DNA of the CDR3 is TGTGCCAGCAGCTTAGTTCTGCGGAGCTCCTACGAGCAGTACTTC. Its translation: CASSLVLRSSYEQYF.

The rearrangement joins TRBV5-4 to TRBJ1-2; D unclear. The V end lost 4 bases, the J end lost 4 bases, and 14 bases lay between the germline ends. CDR3 length: 14 residues. Germline loops: CDR1 SGHNT, CDR2 YYREEE (reference sequence). In DNA form, the CDR3 reads TGTGCCAGCAGCGTGATGACGGGGAGCTATGGCTACACCTTC. This sequence encodes CASSVMTGSYGYTF.

The chain joins TRBV6-5 to TRBJ1-2, with TRBD1 matching over 10 bases. This CDR3 is 15 amino acids long. Germline V gene data show CDR1 as MNHEY and CDR2 as SVGAGI. The V segment lost 6 bases and the J segment 8 bases; nucleotides outside the gene matches: 12. The CDR3 loop is CASSRSGQGEGGYTF. Here the CDR3 DNA reads TGTGCCAGCAGCCGTTCAGGACAGGGGGAAGGAGGCTACACCTTC.

The chain carries TRBV4-1 and TRBJ2-5; 14 bases match TRBD2. This CDR3 region has 16 residues. Losses at the gene ends were 4 bases for V and 4 bases for J; bases not matched to a gene: 5. Germline-derived CDR1 and CDR2 are MGHRA and YSYEKL. CDR3 in DNA: TGCGCCAGCAGCCCCCGCGGGACTAGCGGGGGAGAGACCCAGTACTTC. The encoded protein is CASSPRGTSGGETQYF.

A few counts support this clone. This sequence joins TRBV28 and TRBJ1-5; D gene ambiguous. Trimming removed 6 bases at V and 3 bases at J, with 12 bases between. The CDR3 consists of 14 residues. CDR1 and CDR2 from the germline V gene are MDHEN and SYDVKM. The DNA for the CDR3 is TGTGCCAGCAGACGAGGCAGTATCAATCAGCCCCAGCATTTT. Protein sequence: CASRRGSINQPQHF. Combining the CDR3 with reference TRBV28 and TRBJ1-5 gives the whole variable domain DVKVTQSSRYLVKRTGEKVFLECVQDMDHENMFWYRQDPGLGLRLIYFSYDVKMKEKGDIPEGYSVSREKKERFSLILESASTNQTSMYLCASRRGSINQPQHFGDGTRLSIL.

The V call is TRBV7-2, the J call TRBJ1-2; no definite D call. Germline V gives CDR1 SGHTA, CDR2 FQGNSA. The CDR3 extends over 13 amino acids. The V and J ends lost 5 bases and 2 bases respectively, with 9 bases between them. The CDR3 region is CASSVTRNYGYTF. The CDR3 DNA follows: TGTGCCAGCAGCGTGACTCGAAACTATGGCTACACCTTC. Full variable domain (remainder filled in from reference TRBV7-2 and TRBJ1-2): GAGVSQSPSNKVTEKGKDVELRCDPISGHTALYWYRQSLGQGLEFLIYFQGNSAPDKSGLPSDRFSAERTGGSVSTLTIQRTQQEDSAVYLCASSVTRNYGYTFGSGTRLTVV.

The chain uses TRBV4-1 and TRBJ2-1; D may be TRBD1 (5 bases). There are 18 residues in the CDR3. Trimming cost V 1 base and J 2 bases, with 18 bases left between them. The germline gives CDR1 MGHRA, CDR2 YSYEKL. This CDR3 reads CASSQGTLPQGTYNEQFF. The CDR3 coding sequence is TGCGCCAGCAGCCAAGGAACTCTCCCGCAGGGTACCTACAATGAGCAGTTCTTC.

The chain couples TRBV28 to TRBJ1-1; D is unclear. V was shortened by 3 bases and J by 11 bases, with 13 bases between the two germline ends. The CDR3 consists of 12 residues. Germline V CDR1 and CDR2: MDHEN, SYDVKM. The CDR3 bases are TGTGCCAGCAGTTTCGGCAGACATGTGGCTTTCTTT. This encodes CASSFGRHVAFF.

The CDR3 sequence: CASSYGAEGYEQYF. CDR3 nucleotide sequence: TGTGCCAGCAGTTACGGCGCGGAGGGCTACGAGCAGTACTTC. The gene calls are TRBV6-5 and TRBJ2-7; D perhaps matches TRBD2 (6 bases). The V gene lost 2 bases and the J gene lost 3 bases, with 11 bases spanning the gap. There are 14 residues in the CDR3. Germline assignment: CDR1 MNHEY and CDR2 SVGAGI.

The gene calls are TRBV3-1 (or the pseudogene TRBV3-2) and TRBJ2-7; 7 nucleotides agree with TRBD1. V shed 3 bases, J shed 5 bases, and the junction held 4 bases outside the gene matches. Looked up from germline, CDR1 is LGHDT and CDR2 is YNNKEL (reference sequence). The CDR3 runs to 13 residues. CDR3 DNA sequence: TGTGCCAGCAGCCATGAGGGGGCCCACGAGCAGTACTTC. Protein sequence: CASSHEGAHEQYF.

V is TRBV14 and J is TRBJ1-3; D is undetermined. CDR3 length: 15 amino acids. V gave up 4 bases and J gave up 0 bases, with 10 bases separating them. Germline-derived CDR1 and CDR2 are SGHDN and FVKESK. The CDR3 region is CASSRAFPSGNTIYF. CDR3 nucleotides: TGTGCCAGCAGCCGGGCTTTCCCCTCTGGAAACACCATATATTTT.

CDR3 sequence (DNA): TGTGCCAGCAGCCACGGGACTAGCGGCTTCTACGAGCAGTACTTC. Residues: CASSHGTSGFYEQYF. The rearrangement joins TRBV11-2 to TRBJ2-7; 11 bases are a match to TRBD2. Looked up from germline, CDR1 is SGHAT and CDR2 is FQNNGV. There are 15 residues in the CDR3. Losses at the gene ends were 5 bases for V and 3 bases for J; bases not matched to a gene: 6.

The chain carries TRBV7-8 and TRBJ2-2; 14 nucleotides line up with TRBD2. CDR3 length: 19 amino acids. The trim removed 0 bases at V and 2 bases at J, leaving 5 bases unmatched. The V gene's germline CDR1 is SGHVS and CDR2 FQNEAQ. The DNA of the CDR3 is TGTGCCAGCAGCTTAGCGCCAGGGACTAGCGGGGGAAACACCGGGGAGCTGTTTTTT. This translates into CASSLAPGTSGGNTGELFF.

V is TRBV7-6 and J is TRBJ1-3; D is possibly TRBD1 (6 bases). The germline V gene has CDR1 SGHVS and CDR2 FNYEAQ. The CDR3 consists of 16 residues. V was pared by 1 base and J by 0 bases, with 10 bases between. CDR3 amino acids: CASSLGQGISGNTIYF. DNA for the CDR3: TGTGCCAGCAGCTTAGGCCAGGGGATCTCTGGAAACACCATATATTTT.

V gene TRBV12-3 or TRBV12-4 combines with J gene TRBJ1-5; D may be TRBD1 (5 bases). The CDR3 totals 13 residues. Trimming left V 8 bases short and J 3 bases short, with 11 bases between. The CDR3 spells CASGGGNNQPQHF. The CDR3 nucleotides read TGTGCCAGCGGGGGGGGGAACAATCAGCCCCAGCATTTT.

V usage is TRBV12-2 and J usage is TRBJ2-2; TRBD2, the table's D call, was not compared with the DNA. TRBV12-2 is deemed a pseudogene. There are 13 residues in the CDR3. The CDR3 DNA is TGTGCGAGGCTAGCGGGATTGGCCGGGGAGCTGTTTTTT. Its protein product is CARLAGLAGELFF.

This rearrangement joins TRBV7-8 to TRBJ1-2, with 7 positions matching TRBD1. This CDR3 has 15 residues. The ends lost 2 bases at V and 3 bases at J; junction bases unmatched: 6. Germline-derived CDR1 and CDR2 are SGHVS and FQNEAQ. The CDR3 sequence is CASSLSRDSHYGYTF. CDR3 nucleotides: TGTGCCAGCAGCTTAAGCCGGGACAGCCACTATGGCTACACCTTC. Full variable domain (outside the CDR3, taken from reference TRBV7-8 and TRBJ1-2): GAGVSQSPRYKVAKRGQDVALRCDPISGHVSLFWYQQALGQGPEFLTYFQNEAQLDKSGLPSDRFFAERPEGSVSTLKIQRTQQEDSAVYLCASSLSRDSHYGYTFGSGTRLTVV.

V is TRBV5-1 and J is TRBJ2-1; the match to TRBD2 covers 7 bases. With V trimmed by 0 bases and J by 4 bases, 7 bases remained unmatched. CDR3 length: 16 amino acids. CDR1 is SGHRS, CDR2 YFSETQ, per germline. CDR3 sequence: CASSLAGGSLYNEQFF. CDR3 sequence (DNA): TGCGCCAGCAGCTTGGCGGGAGGTTCCCTTTACAATGAGCAGTTCTTC.

CDR3 sequence (DNA): TGTGCCAGCAGATTTCAGGGTTACTCCTACGAGCAGTACTTC. Translated, it gives CASRFQGYSYEQYF. The chain employs TRBV27 and TRBJ2-7; D perhaps matches TRBD1 (5 bases). The germline V and J ends were trimmed by 6 bases and 0 bases, with 12 bases remaining between them. CDR3 length: 14 residues. Germline V gene data show CDR1 as MNHEY and CDR2 as SMNVEV (reference sequence).

The V call is TRBV2, the J call TRBJ2-1, with D maybe TRBD1 (5 bases). Germline CDR1 SNHLY, CDR2 FYNNEI. V lost 5 bases, J lost 12 bases, and 14 bases lay in between. The CDR3 is made up of 12 amino acids. The CDR3: CASSNALQGQFF. CDR3 nucleotides: TGTGCCAGCAGTAATGCTCTCCAGGGGCAGTTCTTC.